This T cell receptor beta chain appears in the sequencing data of a study of tumor and adjacent non-tumor tissue in lung cancer. This clonotype is judged medium-sized. RNA was extracted from bulk tissue without any cell sorting. A modified ARM-PCR protocol with three rounds of nested PCR amplified TCRbeta. TCRdb re-derived calls from the multiplex PCR reads in MiXCR, one entry per CDR3 protein. The sample carries tens of thousands of distinct CDR3 sequences, over 80% recorded once. The CDR3 consists of 14 residues. V lost 4 bases to trimming and J lost 4 bases; unmatched junction nucleotides: 10. Germline CDR1 reads SQVTM; CDR2 reads ANQGSEA.

This receptor was identified in a woman aged 45 to 65 with non-small cell lung cancer. The chain uses TRBV29-1 and TRBJ2-7, with 7 bases lining up with TRBD2. Sequencing was carried out using lung tumor tissue. The CDR3 DNA reads as TGCAGCGTTGGATCAGCGGGAATCGGATACGAGCAGTACTTC. As protein: CSVGSAGIGYEQYF.